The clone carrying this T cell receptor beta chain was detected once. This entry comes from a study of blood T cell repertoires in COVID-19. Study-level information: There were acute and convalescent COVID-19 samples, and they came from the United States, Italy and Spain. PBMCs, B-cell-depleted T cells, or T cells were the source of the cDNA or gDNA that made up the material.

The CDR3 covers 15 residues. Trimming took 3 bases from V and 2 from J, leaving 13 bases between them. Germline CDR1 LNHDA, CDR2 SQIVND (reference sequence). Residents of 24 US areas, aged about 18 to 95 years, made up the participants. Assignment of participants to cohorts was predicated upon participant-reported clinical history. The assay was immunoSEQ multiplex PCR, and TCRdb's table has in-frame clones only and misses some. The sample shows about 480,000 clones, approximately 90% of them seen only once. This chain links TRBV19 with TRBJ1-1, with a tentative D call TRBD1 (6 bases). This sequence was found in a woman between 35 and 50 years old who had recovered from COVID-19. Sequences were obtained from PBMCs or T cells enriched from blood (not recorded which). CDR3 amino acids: CASSIGTGINTEAFF. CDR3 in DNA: TGTGCCAGTAGTATCGGTACAGGGATTAACACTGAAGCTTTCTTT.